The TCR beta chain described here comes from a study of identical twins. General study results and limits: Alpha sequences that were out-of-frame and twin-shared showed an excess of low generation probability.

With respect to this clonotype: Its specificity is not known.

The CDR3 contains 18 residues. V gave up 5 bases and J gave up 0 bases; unmatched junction bases: 12. Germline CDR1 and CDR2: DFQATT and SNEGSKA (reference sequence). TCRdb redid the calling of the 5' RACE reads with MiXCR, one entry per CDR3 protein. Of around 490,000 distinct CDR3 sequences listed, 13% to 15% were seen once; the top ten hold roughly 0.4%. Every sampled donor was Caucasian and healthy. The sample was also linked to a second study, of yellow fever vaccine responses in identical twins. That source reports: Twins reportedly had a vaccine T cell response that seemed partly convergent, partly personalized.

What was sequenced was CD4+ T cells sorted from blood. The clonotype originates from a woman aged 18-30 years in good health. The rearrangement links TRBV20-1 to TRBJ2-6; TRBD2 matches at 8 bases. Written as DNA, the CDR3 is TGCAGTGCTTCCTCGTCCGGACTAGCTTACTCTGGGGCCAACGTCCTGACTTTC. It specifies CSASSSGLAYSGANVLTF.